Described below is a single T cell receptor beta chain sequence and its context. PCR amplification relied on 60 Vbeta primers (plus 13 Jbeta primers). Assay used: immunoSEQ multiplex PCR; TCRdb lists only in-frame clones, some missing. This sample has some 200,000 clones; under 9.5% occur once, and the top ten carry approximately 1.3%. Trimming shortened V by 2 bases and J by 4 bases, and 15 bases separated the two germline ends. The germline V gene has CDR1 MNHEY and CDR2 SMNVEV (reference sequence). This CDR3 comprises 16 residues. This entry comes from a study of cytomegalovirus exposure and HLA in healthy donors.

The J gene is TRBJ1-5, the V gene TRBV27, with D perhaps matching TRBD1 (5 bases). Material: PBMCs. The sequence was obtained from a woman aged 30 to 39 in good health and CMV-seropositive. Written as DNA, the CDR3 is TGTGCCAGCAGTTTAGGGGCAGGAGCTCTTAATCAGCCCCAGCATTTT. Amino acid sequence: CASSLGAGALNQPQHF.